The clone carrying this TCR beta chain was detected only once. In the same sample, other DNA sequences code for this CDR3. This sample stems from a study of shared clonotypes between healthy human individuals. The V segment lost 6 bases and the J segment 0 bases; nucleotides outside the gene matches: 4. CDR3 length equals 15 residues. Germline CDR1 is LNHDA and CDR2 is SQIVND (reference sequence). The study ran the assay at deep level. TCRdb's table, derived via immunoSEQ multiplex PCR, lists solely in-frame clones and lacks some. The sample shows over a million clones, around 75% of them seen only once.

Sequencing was carried out using memory CD4+ T cells sorted from blood. Documented subset: CD45RA-negative fraction. The rearrangement links TRBV19 to TRBJ2-1; 8 nucleotides align to TRBD2. The sequence came from a man between 18 and 35 years old in good health. The DNA for the CDR3 is TGTGCCAGTAGACCAAGCGGGAGCTCCTACAATGAGCAGTTCTTC. It yields the protein CASRPSGSSYNEQFF.